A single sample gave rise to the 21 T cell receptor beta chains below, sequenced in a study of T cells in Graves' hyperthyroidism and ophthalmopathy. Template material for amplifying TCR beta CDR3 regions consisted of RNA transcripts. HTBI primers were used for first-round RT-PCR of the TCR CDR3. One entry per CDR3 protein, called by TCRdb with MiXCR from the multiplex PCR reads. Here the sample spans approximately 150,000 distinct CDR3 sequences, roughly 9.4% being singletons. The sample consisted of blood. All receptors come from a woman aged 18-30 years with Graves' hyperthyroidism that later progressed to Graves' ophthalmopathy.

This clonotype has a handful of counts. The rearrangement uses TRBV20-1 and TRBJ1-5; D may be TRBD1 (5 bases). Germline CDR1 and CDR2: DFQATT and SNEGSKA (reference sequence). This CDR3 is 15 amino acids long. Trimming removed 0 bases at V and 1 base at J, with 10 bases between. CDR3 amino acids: CSARDRGDSNQPQHF. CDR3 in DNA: TGCAGTGCTAGAGATAGAGGGGACAGCAATCAGCCCCAGCATTTT.

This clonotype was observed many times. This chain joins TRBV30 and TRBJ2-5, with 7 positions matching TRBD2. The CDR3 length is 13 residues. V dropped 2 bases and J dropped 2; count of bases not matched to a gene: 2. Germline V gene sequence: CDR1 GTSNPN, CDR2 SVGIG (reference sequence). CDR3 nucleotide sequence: TGTGCCTGGAGTAAGGGACTACAAGAGACCCAGTACTTC. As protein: CAWSKGLQETQYF.

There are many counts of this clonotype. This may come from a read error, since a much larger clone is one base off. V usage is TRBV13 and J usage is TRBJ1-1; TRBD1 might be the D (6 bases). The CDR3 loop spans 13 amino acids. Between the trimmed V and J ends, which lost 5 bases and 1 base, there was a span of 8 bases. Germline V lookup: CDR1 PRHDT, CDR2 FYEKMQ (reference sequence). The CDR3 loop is CASSKQGNTEAFF. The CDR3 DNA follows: TGTGCCAGCAGCAAACAGGGGAACACTGAAGCTTTCTTT.

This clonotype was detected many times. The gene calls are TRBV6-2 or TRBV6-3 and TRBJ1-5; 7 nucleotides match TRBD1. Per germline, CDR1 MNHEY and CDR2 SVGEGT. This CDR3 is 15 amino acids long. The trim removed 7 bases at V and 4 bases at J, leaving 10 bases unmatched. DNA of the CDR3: TGTGCCAGCACCACCGACAGGGCGCAAAATCAGCCCCAGCATTTT. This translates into CASTTDRAQNQPQHF.

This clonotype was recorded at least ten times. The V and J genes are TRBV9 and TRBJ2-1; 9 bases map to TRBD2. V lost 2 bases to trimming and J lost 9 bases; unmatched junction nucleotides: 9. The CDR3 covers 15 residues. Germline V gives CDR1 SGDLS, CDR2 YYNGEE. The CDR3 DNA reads TGTGCCAGCAGCGTTATGGCGGGGGGGTCTTCTGAGCAGTTCTTC. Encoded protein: CASSVMAGGSSEQFF.

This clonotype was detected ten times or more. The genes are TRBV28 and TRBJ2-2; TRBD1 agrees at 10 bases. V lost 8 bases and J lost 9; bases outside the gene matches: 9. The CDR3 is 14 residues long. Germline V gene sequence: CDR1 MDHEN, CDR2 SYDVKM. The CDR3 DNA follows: TGTGCCAGCCACGACAGGGGGCGCCCCCGGGAGCTGTTTTTT. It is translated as CASHDRGRPRELFF.

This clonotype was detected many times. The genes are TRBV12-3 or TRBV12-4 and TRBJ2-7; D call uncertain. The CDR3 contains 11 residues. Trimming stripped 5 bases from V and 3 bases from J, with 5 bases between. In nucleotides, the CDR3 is TGTGCCAGCAGTGTTTACTACGAGCAGTACTTC. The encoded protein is CASSVYYEQYF.

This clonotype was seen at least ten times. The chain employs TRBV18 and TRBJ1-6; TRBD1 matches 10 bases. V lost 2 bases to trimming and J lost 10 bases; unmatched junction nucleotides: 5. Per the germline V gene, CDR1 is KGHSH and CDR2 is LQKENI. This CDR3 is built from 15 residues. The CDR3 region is CASSPWDRGRSPLHF. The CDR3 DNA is TGTGCCAGCTCACCATGGGACAGGGGCCGATCACCCCTCCACTTT.

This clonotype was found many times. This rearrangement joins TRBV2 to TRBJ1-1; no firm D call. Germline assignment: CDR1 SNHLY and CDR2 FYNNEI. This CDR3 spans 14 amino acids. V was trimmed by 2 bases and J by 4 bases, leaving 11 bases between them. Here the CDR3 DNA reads TGTGCCAGCAGTGAATATTGGGTAGTCACTGAAGCTTTCTTT. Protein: CASSEYWVVTEAFF.

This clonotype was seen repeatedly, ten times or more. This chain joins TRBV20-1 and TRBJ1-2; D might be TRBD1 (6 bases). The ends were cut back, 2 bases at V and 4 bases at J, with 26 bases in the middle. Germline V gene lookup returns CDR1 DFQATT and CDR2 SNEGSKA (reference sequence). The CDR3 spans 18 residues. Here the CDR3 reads CSARNIRYSGGSGYGYTF. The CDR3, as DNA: TGCAGTGCTAGAAACATTCGATATTCGGGGGGCAGTGGCTATGGCTACACCTTC.

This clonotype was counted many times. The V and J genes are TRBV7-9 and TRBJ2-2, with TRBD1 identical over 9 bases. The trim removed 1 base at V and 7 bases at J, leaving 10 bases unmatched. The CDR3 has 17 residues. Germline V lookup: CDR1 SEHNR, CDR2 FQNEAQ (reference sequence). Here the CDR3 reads CASSLGSGQGFSGELFF. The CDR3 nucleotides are TGTGCCAGCAGCTTAGGATCCGGACAGGGGTTCAGCGGGGAGCTGTTTTTT.

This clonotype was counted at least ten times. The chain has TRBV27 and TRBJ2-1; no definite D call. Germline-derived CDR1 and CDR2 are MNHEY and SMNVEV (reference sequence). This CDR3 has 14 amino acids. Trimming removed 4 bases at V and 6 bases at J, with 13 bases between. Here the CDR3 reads CASSYLGRSNEQFF. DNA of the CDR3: TGTGCCAGCAGTTACTTAGGACGGTCCAATGAGCAGTTCTTC.

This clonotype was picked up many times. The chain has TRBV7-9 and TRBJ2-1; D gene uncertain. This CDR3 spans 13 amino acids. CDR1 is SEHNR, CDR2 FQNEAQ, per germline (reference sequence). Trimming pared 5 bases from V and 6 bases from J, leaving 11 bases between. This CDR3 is CASSRKNGNEQFF. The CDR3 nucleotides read TGTGCCAGCAGCCGGAAGAATGGCAATGAGCAGTTCTTC.

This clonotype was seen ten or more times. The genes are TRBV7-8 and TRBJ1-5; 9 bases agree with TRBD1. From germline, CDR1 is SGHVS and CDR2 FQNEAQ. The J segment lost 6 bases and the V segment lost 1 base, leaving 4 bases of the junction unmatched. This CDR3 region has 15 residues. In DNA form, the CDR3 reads TGTGCCAGCAGCTTAGACACAGGGGGCCGTCAGCCCCAGCATTTT. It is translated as CASSLDTGGRQPQHF. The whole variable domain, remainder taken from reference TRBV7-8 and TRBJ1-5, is GAGVSQSPRYKVAKRGQDVALRCDPISGHVSLFWYQQALGQGPEFLTYFQNEAQLDKSGLPSDRFFAERPEGSVSTLKIQRTQQEDSAVYLCASSLDTGGRQPQHFGDGTRLSIL.

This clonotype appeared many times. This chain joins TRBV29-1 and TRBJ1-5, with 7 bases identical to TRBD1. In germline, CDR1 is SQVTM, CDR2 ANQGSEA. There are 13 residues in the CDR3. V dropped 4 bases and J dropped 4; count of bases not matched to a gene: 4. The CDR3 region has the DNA TGCAGCGTTGCAGGGGGAAGGAATCAGCCCCAGCATTTT. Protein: CSVAGGRNQPQHF.

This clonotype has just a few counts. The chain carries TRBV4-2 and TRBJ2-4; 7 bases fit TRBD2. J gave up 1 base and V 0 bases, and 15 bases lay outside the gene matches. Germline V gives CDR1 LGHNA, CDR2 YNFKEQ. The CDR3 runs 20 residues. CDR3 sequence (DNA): TGTGCCAGCAGCCAAGATATTATGGCTAGCGGATTAGGCGCCAAAAACATTCAGTACTTC. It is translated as CASSQDIMASGLGAKNIQYF.

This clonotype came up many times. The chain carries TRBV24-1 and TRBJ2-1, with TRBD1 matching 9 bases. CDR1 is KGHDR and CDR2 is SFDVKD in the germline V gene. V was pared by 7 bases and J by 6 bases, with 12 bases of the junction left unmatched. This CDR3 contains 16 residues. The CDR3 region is CATRPSSRGQGNEQFF. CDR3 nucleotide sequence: TGTGCCACCAGACCTTCATCCCGGGGACAGGGCAATGAGCAGTTCTTC.

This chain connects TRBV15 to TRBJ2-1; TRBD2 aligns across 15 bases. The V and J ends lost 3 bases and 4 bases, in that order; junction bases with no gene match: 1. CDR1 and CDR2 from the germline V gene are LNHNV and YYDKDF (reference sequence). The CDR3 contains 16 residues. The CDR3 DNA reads TGTGCCACCAGCAGGGGGACTAGCGGGAGGTACAATGAGCAGTTCTTC. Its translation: CATSRGTSGRYNEQFF.

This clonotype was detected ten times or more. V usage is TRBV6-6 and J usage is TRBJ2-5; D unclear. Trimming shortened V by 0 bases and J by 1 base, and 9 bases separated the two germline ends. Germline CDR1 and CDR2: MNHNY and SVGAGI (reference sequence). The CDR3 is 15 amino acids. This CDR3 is CASSYSTAVQETQYF. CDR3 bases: TGTGCCAGCAGTTACTCGACCGCGGTCCAAGAGACCCAGTACTTC.

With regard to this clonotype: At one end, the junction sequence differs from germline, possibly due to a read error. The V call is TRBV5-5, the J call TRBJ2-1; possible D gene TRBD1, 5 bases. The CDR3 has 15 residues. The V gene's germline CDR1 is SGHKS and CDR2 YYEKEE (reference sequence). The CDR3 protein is CASSSVLGAYNEPFF. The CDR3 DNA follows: TGTGCCAGCAGCTCCGTTCTAGGGGCCTACAATGAGCCGTTCTTC.

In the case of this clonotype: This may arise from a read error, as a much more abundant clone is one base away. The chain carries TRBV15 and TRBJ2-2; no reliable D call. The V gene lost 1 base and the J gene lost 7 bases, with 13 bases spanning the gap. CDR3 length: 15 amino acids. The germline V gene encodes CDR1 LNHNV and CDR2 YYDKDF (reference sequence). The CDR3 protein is CATSRVLGISGELFF. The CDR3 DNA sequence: TGTGCCACCAGCAGAGTTTTAGGGATTAGCGGGGAGCTGTTTTTT.